This record concerns one T cell receptor (beta chain) sequence. The record originates from a study of response to subunit inactivated influenza vaccine. TCRdb redid the calling of the RT-PCR reads with MiXCR, one entry per CDR3 protein. This sample carries 500,000 or so distinct CDR3 sequences, about 15% of them seen once, and the ten largest clones take roughly 3%. The CDR3 contains 15 residues. V lost 5 bases, J lost 2 bases, and 4 bases stayed unmatched. Germline loops: CDR1 GTSNPN, CDR2 SVGIG (reference sequence). This sample comprised CD4+ T cells sorted from PBMCs, obtained around 2 years after vaccination. This sequence was found in a man aged 50-75 years who received an inactivated influenza vaccine. The chain combines TRBV30 with TRBJ2-6; 9 nucleotides agree with TRBD1. As DNA, the CDR3 is TGTGCCTGGGGGACAGGGTATACTGGGGCCAACGTCCTGACTTTC. Residues: CAWGTGYTGANVLTF.